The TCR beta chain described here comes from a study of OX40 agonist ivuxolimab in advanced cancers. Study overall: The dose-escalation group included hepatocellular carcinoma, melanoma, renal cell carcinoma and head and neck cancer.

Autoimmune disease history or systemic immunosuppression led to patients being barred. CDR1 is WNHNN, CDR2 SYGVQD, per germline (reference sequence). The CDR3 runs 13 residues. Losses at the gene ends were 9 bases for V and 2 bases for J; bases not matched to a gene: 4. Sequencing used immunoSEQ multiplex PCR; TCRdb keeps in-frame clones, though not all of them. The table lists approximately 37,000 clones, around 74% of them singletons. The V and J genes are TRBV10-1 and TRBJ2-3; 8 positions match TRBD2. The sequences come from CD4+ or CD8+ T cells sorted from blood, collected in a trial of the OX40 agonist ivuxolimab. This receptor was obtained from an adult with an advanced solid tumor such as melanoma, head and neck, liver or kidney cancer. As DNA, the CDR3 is TGCGCCAGTAGCGGGGTGGTCACAGATACGCAGTATTTT. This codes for CASSGVVTDTQYF.